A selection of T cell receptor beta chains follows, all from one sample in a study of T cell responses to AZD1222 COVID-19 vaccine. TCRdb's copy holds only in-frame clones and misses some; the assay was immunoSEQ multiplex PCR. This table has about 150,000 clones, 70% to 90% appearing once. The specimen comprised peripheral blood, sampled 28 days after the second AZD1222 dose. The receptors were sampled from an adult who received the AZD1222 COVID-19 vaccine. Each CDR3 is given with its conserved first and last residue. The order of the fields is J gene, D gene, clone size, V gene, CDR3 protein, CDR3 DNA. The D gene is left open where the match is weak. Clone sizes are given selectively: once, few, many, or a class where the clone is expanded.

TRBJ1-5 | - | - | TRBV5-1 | CASSLGYSNQPQHF | TGCGCCAGCAGCTTGGGGTATAGCAATCAGCCCCAGCATTTT
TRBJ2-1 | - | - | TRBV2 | CASIMDNEQFF | TGTGCCAGCATTATGGACAATGAGCAGTTCTTC
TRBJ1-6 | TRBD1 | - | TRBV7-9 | CASSLGGQTSPLHF | TGTGCCAGCAGCTTAGGGGGACAGACTTCACCCCTCCACTTT
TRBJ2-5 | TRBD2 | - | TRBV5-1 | CASSSAGGIETQYF | TGCGCCAGCAGTTCAGCGGGAGGGATAGAGACCCAGTACTTC
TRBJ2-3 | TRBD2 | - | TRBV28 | CASTAAGAGDTQYF | TGTGCCAGCACCGCAGCGGGGGCGGGAGATACGCAGTATTTT
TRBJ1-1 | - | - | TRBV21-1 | CASTAVVGNTEAFF | TGTGCCAGCACCGCCGTGGTTGGGAACACTGAAGCTTTCTTT
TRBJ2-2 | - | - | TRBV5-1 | CASKRTNTGELLF | TGCGCCAGCAAACGGACGAACACCGGGGAGCTGCTTTTT
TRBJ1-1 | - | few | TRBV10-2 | CASKGVESYTEAFF | TGCGCCAGCAAGGGGGTGGAGAGCTACACTGAAGCTTTCTTT
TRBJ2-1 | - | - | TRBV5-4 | CASSLGDGSSYNEQFF | TGTGCCAGCAGCTTGGGAGACGGAAGCTCCTACAATGAGCAGTTCTTC
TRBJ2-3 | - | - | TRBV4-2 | CASSQGLRSTDTQYF | TGTGCCAGCAGCCAAGGTCTGAGGAGCACAGATACGCAGTATTTT
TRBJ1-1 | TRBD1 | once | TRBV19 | CASSHKTGGTEAFF | TGTGCCAGTAGCCACAAAACAGGGGGCACTGAAGCTTTCTTT
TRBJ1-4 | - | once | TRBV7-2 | CASSLRSTTTNEKLFF | TGTGCCAGCAGCTTAAGGTCCACAACAACTAATGAAAAACTGTTTTTT
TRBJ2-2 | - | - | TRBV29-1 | CSVEDLLAASNTGELFF | TGCAGCGTTGAAGATCTTCTGGCCGCCTCGAACACCGGGGAGCTGTTTTTT
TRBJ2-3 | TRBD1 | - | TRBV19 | CASSPLGQGVADTQYF | TGTGCCAGTAGTCCCCTAGGACAGGGGGTGGCAGATACGCAGTATTTT
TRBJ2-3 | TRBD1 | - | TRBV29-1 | CSVERGQGRTDTQYF | TGCAGCGTTGAGAGGGGACAGGGGCGTACAGATACGCAGTATTTT
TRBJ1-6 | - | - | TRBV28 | CASSSSLGDSPLHF | TGTGCCAGCAGTTCCTCCCTCGGGGATTCACCCCTCCACTTT
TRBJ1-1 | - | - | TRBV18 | CASSPQGGGGTEAFF | TGTGCCAGCTCACCCCAGGGAGGAGGCGGAACTGAAGCTTTCTTT
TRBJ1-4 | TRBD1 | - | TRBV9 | CASSVDFTGEEKLFF | TGTGCCAGCAGCGTAGACTTCACAGGGGAGGAAAAACTGTTTTTT
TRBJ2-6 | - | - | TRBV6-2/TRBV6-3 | CASSYRQEGANVLTF | TGTGCCAGCAGTTACCGCCAGGAGGGGGCCAACGTCCTGACTTTC
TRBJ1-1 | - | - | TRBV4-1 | CASSQRDNEAFF | TGCGCCAGCAGCCAGCGAGATAATGAAGCTTTCTTT
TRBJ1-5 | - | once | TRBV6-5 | CASSYRGGREGQPQHF | TGTGCCAGCAGTTACCGGGGAGGGCGCGAGGGTCAGCCCCAGCATTTT
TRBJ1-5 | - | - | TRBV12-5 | CASGHEGVSGQPQHF | TGTGCTAGTGGCCATGAAGGGGTTTCGGGTCAGCCCCAGCATTTT
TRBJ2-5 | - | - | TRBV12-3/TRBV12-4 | CASSRSQETQYF | TGTGCCAGCAGCCGGTCACAAGAGACCCAGTACTTC
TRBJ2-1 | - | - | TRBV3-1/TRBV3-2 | CASSQVWTTGSSYNEQFF | TGTGCCAGCAGCCAAGTTTGGACCACAGGGAGCTCCTACAATGAGCAGTTCTTC
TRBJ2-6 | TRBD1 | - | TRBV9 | CASSADPGTGPAGANVLTF | TGTGCCAGCAGCGCCGATCCGGGGACAGGGCCGGCTGGGGCCAACGTCCTGACTTTC
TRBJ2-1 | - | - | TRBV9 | CASSVAGQNNEQFF | TGTGCCAGCAGCGTAGCGGGCCAGAACAATGAGCAGTTCTTC
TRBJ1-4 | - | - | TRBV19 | CASGASRGEKLFF | TGTGCCAGTGGGGCCTCTCGGGGCGAAAAACTGTTTTTT
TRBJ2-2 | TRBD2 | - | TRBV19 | CASRAPRSGGAGGGTGELFF | TGTGCCAGTAGAGCGCCGAGGAGCGGGGGGGCCGGTGGGGGCACCGGGGAGCTGTTTTTT
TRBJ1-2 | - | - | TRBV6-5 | CASSYARNYGYTF | TGTGCCAGCAGTTACGCACGGAACTATGGCTACACCTTC
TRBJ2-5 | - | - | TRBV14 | CASSQEKRVETQYF | TGTGCCAGCAGCCAAGAGAAACGGGTAGAGACCCAGTACTTC
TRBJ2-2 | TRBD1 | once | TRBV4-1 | CASSQRQGAHYGELFF | TGCGCCAGCAGCCAAAGACAGGGGGCTCACTACGGGGAGCTGTTTTTT
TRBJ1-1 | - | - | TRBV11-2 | CASSMTYQNTEAFF | TGTGCCAGCAGCATGACATACCAGAACACTGAAGCTTTCTTT
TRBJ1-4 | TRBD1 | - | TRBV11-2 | CASSLRDSATTNEKLFF | TGTGCCAGCAGCTTACGGGACAGCGCCACAACTAATGAAAAACTGTTTTTT
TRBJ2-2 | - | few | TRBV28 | CASRETGRGELFF | TGTGCCAGCAGGGAAACAGGCCGCGGGGAGCTGTTTTTT
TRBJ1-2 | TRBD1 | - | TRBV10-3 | CAISEGTGGRGYTF | TGTGCCATCAGTGAGGGAACAGGGGGCAGAGGCTACACCTTC
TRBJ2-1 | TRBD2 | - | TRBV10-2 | CASTSSGRSGQFF | TGCGCCAGCACGTCTAGCGGGAGGAGCGGGCAGTTCTTC
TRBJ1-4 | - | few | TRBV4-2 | CASSQDAQRKGLNEKLFF | TGTGCCAGCAGCCAAGATGCACAACGGAAGGGATTGAATGAAAAACTGTTTTTT
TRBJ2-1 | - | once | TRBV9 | CASSRGVNNEQFF | TGTGCCAGCAGCAGGGGGGTGAACAATGAGCAGTTCTTC
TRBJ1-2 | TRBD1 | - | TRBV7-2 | CASSTRGYDYGYTF | TGTGCCAGCAGCACCAGGGGGTATGACTATGGCTACACCTTC
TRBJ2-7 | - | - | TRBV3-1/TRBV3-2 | CASSYHARVGEQYF | TGTGCCAGCAGCTATCATGCCAGGGTGGGGGAGCAGTACTTC
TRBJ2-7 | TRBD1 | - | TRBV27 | CASSPLDRAYEQYF | TGTGCCAGCAGTCCGCTGGACAGGGCCTACGAGCAGTACTTC
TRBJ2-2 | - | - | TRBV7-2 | CASQLGNTGELFF | TGTGCCAGTCAGCTTGGGAATACCGGGGAGCTGTTTTTT
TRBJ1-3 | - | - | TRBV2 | CASTVDTASGNTIYF | TGTGCCAGCACCGTGGACACCGCCTCTGGAAACACCATATATTTT
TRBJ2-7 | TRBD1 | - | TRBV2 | CASKLGQLDEQYF | TGTGCCAGCAAACTGGGACAGTTAGACGAGCAGTACTTC
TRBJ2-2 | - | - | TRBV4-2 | CASSQDRWAGALTGELFF | TGTGCCAGCAGCCAAGATCGCTGGGCAGGGGCCCTCACCGGGGAGCTGTTTTTT
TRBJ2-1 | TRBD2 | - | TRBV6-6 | CASSRTSGGAKTYNEQFF | TGTGCCAGCAGTCGGACTAGCGGGGGGGCGAAAACCTACAATGAGCAGTTCTTC
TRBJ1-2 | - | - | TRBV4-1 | CASSQGKGYGYTF | TGCGCCAGCAGCCAAGGGAAGGGCTATGGCTACACCTTC
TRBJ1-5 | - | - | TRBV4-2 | CASSQDLSDQPQHF | TGTGCCAGCAGCCAAGATCTGTCAGATCAGCCCCAGCATTTT
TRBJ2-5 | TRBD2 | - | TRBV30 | CACGSGATQETQYF | TGTGCCTGCGGTAGCGGGGCTACTCAAGAGACCCAGTACTTC
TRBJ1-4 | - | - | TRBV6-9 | CASRTGTTNEKLFF | TGTGCCAGCAGAACAGGGACAACTAATGAAAAACTGTTTTTT
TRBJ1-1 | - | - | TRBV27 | CATSRQGLGSEAFF | TGTGCCACTTCCCGACAAGGGTTAGGGTCTGAAGCTTTCTTT
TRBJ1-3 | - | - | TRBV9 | CASSVGAGSGNTIYF | TGTGCCAGCAGCGTAGGGGCGGGCTCTGGAAACACCATATATTTT
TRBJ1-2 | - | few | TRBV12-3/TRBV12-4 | CASSFGMSGYTF | TGTGCCAGCAGTTTTGGGATGTCCGGCTACACCTTC
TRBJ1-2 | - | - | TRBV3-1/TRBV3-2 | CASSQGTVANYGYTF | TGTGCCAGCAGCCAAGGGACCGTAGCTAACTATGGCTACACCTTC
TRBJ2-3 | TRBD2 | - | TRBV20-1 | CSASRGTSGEITDTQYF | TGCAGTGCTAGTCGTGGGACTAGCGGGGAGATCACAGATACGCAGTATTTT
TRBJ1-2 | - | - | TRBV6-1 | CASSDQANPYGYTF | TGTGCCAGCAGTGATCAGGCCAACCCCTATGGCTACACCTTC